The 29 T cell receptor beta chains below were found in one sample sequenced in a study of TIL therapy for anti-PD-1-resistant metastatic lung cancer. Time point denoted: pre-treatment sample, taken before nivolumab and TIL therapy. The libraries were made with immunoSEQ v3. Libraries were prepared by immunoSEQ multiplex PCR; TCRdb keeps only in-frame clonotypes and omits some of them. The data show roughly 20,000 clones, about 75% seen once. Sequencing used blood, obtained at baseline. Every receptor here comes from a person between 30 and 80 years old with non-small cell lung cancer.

This CDR3 reads CASSIDLQGTEAFF. The DNA for the CDR3 is TGTGCCAGTAGTATAGATCTCCAGGGGACGGAAGCTTTCTTT. The chain links TRBV19 to TRBJ1-1; D might be TRBD1 (6 bases). The CDR3 has 14 amino acids. With 0 bases removed from V and 8 bases from J, the gap between germline ends came to 13 bases. Germline loops: CDR1 LNHDA, CDR2 SQIVND (reference sequence).

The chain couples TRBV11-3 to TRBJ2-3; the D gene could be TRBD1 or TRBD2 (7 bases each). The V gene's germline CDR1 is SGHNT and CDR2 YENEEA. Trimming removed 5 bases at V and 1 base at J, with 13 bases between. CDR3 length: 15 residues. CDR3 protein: CASSPRGGGTDTQYF. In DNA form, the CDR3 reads TGTGCCAGCAGCCCCAGGGGGGGCGGCACAGATACGCAGTATTTT. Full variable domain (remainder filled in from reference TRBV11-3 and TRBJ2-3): EAGVVQSPRYKIIEKKQPVAFWCNPISGHNTLYWYLQNLGQGPELLIRYENEEAVDDSQLPKDRFSAERLKGVDSTLKIQPAELGDSAVYLCASSPRGGGTDTQYFGPGTRLTVL.

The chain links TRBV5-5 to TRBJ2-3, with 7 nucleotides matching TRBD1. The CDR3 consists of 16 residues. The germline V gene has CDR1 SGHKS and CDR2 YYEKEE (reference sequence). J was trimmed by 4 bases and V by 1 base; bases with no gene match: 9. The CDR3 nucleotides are TGTGCCAGCAGCTTGACGTCAGGGGGATCGGCAGATACGCAGTATTTT. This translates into CASSLTSGGSADTQYF.

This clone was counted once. The CDR3 sequence is CASSLLLGNQPQHF. The CDR3 coding sequence is TGTGCCAGCAGCTTGCTTTTGGGAAATCAGCCCCAGCATTTT. J is TRBJ1-5 and V is TRBV5-6; no firm D call. The germline CDR1 and CDR2 sequences are SGHDT and YYEEEE. This CDR3 is built from 14 residues. Trimming removed 1 base from V and 4 bases from J, with 9 bases in between.

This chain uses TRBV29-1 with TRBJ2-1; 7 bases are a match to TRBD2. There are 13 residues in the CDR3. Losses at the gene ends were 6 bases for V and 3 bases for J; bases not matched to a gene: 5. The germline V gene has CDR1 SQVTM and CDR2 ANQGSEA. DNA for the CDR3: TGCAGCGTGACACGGACTAGCTACAATGAGCAGTTCTTC. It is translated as CSVTRTSYNEQFF.

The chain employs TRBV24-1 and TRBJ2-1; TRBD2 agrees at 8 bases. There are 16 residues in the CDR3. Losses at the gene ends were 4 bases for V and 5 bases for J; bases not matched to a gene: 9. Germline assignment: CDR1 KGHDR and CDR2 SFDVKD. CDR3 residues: CATSEHRGGPDNEQFF. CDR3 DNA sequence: TGTGCCACCAGTGAACATCGGGGGGGGCCGGACAATGAGCAGTTCTTC.

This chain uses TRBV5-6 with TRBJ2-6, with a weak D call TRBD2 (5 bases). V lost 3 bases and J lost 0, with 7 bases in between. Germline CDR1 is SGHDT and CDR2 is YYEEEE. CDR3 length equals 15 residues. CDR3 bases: TGTGCCAGCAGCTCCCGGGGCTCTGGGGCCAACGTCCTGACTTTC. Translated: CASSSRGSGANVLTF.

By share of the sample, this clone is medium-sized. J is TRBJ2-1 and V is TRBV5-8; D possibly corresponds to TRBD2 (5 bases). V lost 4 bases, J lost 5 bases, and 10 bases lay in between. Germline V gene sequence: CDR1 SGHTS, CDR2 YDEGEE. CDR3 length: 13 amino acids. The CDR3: CASSPEGNNEQFF. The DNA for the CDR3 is TGTGCCAGCAGCCCCGAGGGAAACAATGAGCAGTTCTTC.

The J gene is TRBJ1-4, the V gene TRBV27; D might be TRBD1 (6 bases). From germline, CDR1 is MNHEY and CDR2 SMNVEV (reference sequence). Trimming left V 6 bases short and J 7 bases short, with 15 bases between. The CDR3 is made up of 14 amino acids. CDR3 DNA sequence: TGTGCCAGCAGCTCCAGCGGGACATTTGAAAAACTGTTTTTT. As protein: CASSSSGTFEKLFF.

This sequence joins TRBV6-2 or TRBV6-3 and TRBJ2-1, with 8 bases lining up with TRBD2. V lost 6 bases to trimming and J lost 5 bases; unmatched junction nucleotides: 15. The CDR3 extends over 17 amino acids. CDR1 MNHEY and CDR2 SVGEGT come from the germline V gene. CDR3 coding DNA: TGTGCCAGCAGCACACCTCATAGCGGGGAGGACCACAATGAGCAGTTCTTC. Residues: CASSTPHSGEDHNEQFF.

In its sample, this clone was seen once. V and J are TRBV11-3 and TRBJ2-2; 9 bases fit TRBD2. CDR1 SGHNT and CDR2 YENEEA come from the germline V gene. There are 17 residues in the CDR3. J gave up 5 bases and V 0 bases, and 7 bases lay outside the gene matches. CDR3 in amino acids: CASSLDPGSGGTGELFF. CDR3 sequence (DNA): TGTGCCAGCAGCTTAGATCCCGGGAGCGGGGGGACCGGGGAGCTGTTTTTT. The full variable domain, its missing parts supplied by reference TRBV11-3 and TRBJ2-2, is EAGVVQSPRYKIIEKKQPVAFWCNPISGHNTLYWYLQNLGQGPELLIRYENEEAVDDSQLPKDRFSAERLKGVDSTLKIQPAELGDSAVYLCASSLDPGSGGTGELFFGEGSRLTVL.

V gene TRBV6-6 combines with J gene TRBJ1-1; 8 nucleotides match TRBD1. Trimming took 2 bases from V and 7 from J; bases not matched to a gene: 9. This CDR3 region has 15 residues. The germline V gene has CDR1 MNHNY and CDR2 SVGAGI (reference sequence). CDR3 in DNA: TGTGCCAGCAGTTACCCGGACAGGGTGGAAAATGAAGCTTTCTTT. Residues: CASSYPDRVENEAFF.

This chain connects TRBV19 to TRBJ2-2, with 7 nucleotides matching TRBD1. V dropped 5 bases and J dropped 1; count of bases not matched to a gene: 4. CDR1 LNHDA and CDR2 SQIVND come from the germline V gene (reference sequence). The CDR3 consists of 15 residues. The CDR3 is CASSERQGNTGELFF. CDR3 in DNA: TGTGCCAGTAGTGAGAGACAGGGGAACACCGGGGAGCTGTTTTTT.

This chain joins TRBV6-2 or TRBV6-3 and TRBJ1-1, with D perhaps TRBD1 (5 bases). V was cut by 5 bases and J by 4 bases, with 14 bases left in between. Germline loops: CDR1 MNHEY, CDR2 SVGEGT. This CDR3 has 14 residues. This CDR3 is CASSPGYAGTEAFF. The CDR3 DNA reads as TGTGCCAGCAGTCCAGGGTACGCGGGCACTGAAGCTTTCTTT.

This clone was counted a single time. The CDR3 sequence is CATSRDRTGGPVEFF. The CDR3 bases are TGTGCCACCAGCAGAGATCGGACAGGGGGCCCGGTGGAGTTCTTC. This rearrangement joins TRBV15 to TRBJ2-1; 11 bases align to TRBD1. Trimming took 0 bases from V and 14 from J; bases not matched to a gene: 9. CDR1 and CDR2 (germline): LNHNV, YYDKDF (reference sequence). CDR3 length: 15 amino acids.

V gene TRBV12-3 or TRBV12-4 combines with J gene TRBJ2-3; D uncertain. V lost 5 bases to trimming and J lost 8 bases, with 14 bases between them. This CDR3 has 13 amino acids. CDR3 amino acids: CASSPVLSVTQYF. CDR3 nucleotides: TGTGCCAGCAGTCCAGTTCTGTCAGTTACGCAGTATTTT.

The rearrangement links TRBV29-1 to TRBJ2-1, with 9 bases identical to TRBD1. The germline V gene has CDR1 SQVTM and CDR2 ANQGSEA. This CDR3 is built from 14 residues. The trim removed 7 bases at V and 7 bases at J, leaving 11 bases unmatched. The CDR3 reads CSAHPGTGWNEQFF. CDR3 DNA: TGCAGCGCCCACCCCGGGACAGGGTGGAATGAGCAGTTCTTC.

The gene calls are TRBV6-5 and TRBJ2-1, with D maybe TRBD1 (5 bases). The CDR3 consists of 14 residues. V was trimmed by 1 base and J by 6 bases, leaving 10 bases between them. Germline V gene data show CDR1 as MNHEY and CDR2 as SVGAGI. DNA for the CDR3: TGTGCCAGCAGTTACTTGGGTCAGGGCAATGAGCAGTTCTTC. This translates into CASSYLGQGNEQFF.

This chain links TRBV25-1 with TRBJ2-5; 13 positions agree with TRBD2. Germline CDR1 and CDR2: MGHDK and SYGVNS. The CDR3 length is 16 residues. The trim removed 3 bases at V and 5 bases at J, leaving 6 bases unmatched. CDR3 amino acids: CASSDGLAGVGETQYF. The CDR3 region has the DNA TGTGCCAGCAGTGACGGACTAGCGGGAGTAGGGGAGACCCAGTACTTC. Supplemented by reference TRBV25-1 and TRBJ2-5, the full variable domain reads EADIYQTPRYLVIGTGKKITLECSQTMGHDKMYWYQQDPGMELHLIHYSYGVNSTEKGDLSSESTVSRIRTEHFPLTLESARPSHTSQYLCASSDGLAGVGETQYFGPGTRLLVL.

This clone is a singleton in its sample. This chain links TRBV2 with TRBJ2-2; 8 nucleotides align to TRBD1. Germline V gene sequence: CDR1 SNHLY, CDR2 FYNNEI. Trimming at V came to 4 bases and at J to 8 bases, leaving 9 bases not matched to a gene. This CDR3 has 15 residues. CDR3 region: CASSVQGAITGELFF. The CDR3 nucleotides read TGTGCCAGCAGTGTTCAGGGGGCGATCACGGGGGAGCTGTTTTTT.

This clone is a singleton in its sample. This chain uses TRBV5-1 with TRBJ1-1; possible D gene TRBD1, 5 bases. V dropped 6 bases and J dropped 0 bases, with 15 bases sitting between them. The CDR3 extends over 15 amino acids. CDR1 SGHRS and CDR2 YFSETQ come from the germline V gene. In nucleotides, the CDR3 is TGCGCCAGCACTCTACTAGGGGACCTGAACACTGAAGCTTTCTTT. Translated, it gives CASTLLGDLNTEAFF. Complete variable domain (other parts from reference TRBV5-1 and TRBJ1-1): KAGVTQTPRYLIKTRGQQVTLSCSPISGHRSVSWYQQTPGQGLQFLFEYFSETQRNKGNFPGRFSGRQFSNSRSEMNVSTLELGDSALYLCASTLLGDLNTEAFFGQGTRLTVV.

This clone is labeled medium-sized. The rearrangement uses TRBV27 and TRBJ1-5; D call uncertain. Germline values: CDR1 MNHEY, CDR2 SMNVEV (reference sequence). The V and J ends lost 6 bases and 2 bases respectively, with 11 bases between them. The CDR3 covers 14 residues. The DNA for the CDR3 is TGTGCCAGCAGGAGGGCTGGGGGCAATCAGCCCCAGCATTTT. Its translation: CASRRAGGNQPQHF.

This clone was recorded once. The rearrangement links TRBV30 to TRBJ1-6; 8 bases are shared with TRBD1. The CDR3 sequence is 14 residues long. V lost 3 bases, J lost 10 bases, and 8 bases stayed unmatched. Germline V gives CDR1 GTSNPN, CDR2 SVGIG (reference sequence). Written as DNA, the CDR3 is TGTGCCTGGAGCAAGGGGACAGGCTCCTCACCCCTCCACTTT. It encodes CAWSKGTGSSPLHF.

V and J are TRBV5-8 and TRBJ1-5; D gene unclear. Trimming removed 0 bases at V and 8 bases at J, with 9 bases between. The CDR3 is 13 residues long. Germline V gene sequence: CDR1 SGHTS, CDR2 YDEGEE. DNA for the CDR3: TGTGCCAGCAGCTTGGCAGGTAATGAGCCCCAGCATTTT. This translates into CASSLAGNEPQHF.

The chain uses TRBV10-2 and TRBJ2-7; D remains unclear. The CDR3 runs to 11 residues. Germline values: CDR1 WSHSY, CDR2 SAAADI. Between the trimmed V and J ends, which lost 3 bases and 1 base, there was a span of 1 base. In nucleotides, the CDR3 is TGCGCCAGCAGTGATTCCTACGAGCAGTACTTC. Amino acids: CASSDSYEQYF.

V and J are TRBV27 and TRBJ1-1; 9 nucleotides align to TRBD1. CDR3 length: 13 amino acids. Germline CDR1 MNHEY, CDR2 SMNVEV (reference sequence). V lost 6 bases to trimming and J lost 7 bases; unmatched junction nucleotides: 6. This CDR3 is CASRGQGRDEAFF. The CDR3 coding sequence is TGTGCCAGCAGAGGACAGGGGAGGGATGAAGCTTTCTTT.

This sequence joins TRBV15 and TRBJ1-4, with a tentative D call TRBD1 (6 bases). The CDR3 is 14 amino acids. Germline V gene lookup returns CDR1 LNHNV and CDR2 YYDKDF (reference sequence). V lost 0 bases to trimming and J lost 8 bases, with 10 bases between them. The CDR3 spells CATSREGGAEKLFF. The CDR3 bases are TGTGCCACCAGCAGAGAAGGGGGGGCGGAAAAACTGTTTTTT.

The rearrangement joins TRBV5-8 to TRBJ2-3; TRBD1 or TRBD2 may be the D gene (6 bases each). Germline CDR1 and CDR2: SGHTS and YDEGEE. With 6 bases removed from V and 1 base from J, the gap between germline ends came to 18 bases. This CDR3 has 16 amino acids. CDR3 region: CASTYHSGARTDTQYF. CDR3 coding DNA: TGTGCCAGCACCTACCACTCGGGGGCCCGCACAGATACGCAGTATTTT.

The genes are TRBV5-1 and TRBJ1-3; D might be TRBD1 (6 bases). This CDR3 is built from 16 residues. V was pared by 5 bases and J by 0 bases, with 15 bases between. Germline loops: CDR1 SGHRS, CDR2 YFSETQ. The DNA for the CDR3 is TGCGCCAGCAGATCCTTCCAGGGGATCTCTGGAAACACCATATATTTT. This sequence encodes CASRSFQGISGNTIYF.